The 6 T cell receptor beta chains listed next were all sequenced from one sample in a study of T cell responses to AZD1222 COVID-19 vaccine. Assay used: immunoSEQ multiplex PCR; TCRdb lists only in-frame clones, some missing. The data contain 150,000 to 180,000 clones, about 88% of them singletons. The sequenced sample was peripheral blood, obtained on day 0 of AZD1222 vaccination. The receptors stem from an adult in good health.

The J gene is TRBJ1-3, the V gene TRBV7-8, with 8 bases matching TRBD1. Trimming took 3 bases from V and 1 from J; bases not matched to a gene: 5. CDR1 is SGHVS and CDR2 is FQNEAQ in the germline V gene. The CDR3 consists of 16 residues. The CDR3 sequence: CASSFDGQGSGNTIYF. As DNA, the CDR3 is TGTGCCAGCAGCTTCGATGGACAGGGATCTGGAAACACCATATATTTT.

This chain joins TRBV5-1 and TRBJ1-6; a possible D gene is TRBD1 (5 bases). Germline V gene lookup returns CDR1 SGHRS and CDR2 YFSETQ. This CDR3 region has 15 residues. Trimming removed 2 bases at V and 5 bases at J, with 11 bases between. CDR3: CASSLGTVNNSPLHF. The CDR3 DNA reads TGCGCCAGCAGCTTAGGGACGGTCAATAATTCACCCCTCCACTTT.

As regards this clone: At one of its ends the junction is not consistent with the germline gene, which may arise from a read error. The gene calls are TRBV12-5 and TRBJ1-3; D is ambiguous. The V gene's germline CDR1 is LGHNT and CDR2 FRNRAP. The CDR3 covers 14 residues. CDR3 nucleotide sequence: TGTGCTAGTGGTTTGGGCGCCACTGGGAACACCATATATTTT. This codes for CASGLGATGNTIYF.

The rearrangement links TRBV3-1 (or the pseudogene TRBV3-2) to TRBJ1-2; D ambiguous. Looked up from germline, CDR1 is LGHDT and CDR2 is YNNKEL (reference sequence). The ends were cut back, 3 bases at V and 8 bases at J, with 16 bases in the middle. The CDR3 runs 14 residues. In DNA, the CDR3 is TGTGCCAGCAGCCAGGGCGCCCAGTTGAGGGGCTACACCTTC. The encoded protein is CASSQGAQLRGYTF.

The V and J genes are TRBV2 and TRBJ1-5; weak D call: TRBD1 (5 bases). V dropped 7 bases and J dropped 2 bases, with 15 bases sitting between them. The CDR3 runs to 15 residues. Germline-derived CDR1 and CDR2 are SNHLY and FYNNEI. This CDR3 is CASTPSGTGNQPQHF. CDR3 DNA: TGTGCCAGCACCCCATCGGGGACTGGCAATCAGCCCCAGCATTTT.

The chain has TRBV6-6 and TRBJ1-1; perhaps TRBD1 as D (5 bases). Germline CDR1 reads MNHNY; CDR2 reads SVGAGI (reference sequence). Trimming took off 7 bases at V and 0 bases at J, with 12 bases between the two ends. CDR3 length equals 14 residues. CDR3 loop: CASTQGAMNTEAFF. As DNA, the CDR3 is TGTGCCAGCACCCAGGGAGCAATGAACACTGAAGCTTTCTTT.